These T cell receptor beta chains were read from a single sample in a study of regulatory T cells in long-lasting Graves disease. One entry per CDR3 protein results from TCRdb running MiXCR on the multiplex PCR reads. The sample holds roughly 420,000 distinct CDR3 sequences, about 16% seen once. A further study also used this sample, focusing on T cells in Graves' hyperthyroidism and ophthalmopathy.

The sample here was peripheral blood mononuclear cells (PBMCs), taken at new diagnosis, from a patient treated with antithyroid drugs. These receptors came from a woman aged 18-35 years with Graves disease. CDR3s include the opening cysteine and the closing phenylalanine or tryptophan. D genes are given only for firm matches. Clone size is stated in some rows and not others, as once, few, many or a class when expanded.

TRBV7-2,TRBJ2-7,12,-,many,TGTGCCAGCAGCGCCCAATACTACGAGCAGTACTTC,CASSAQYYEQYF
TRBV20-1,TRBJ2-2,12,-,once,TGCAGTGCTAGGATCTCCACCGGGGAGCTGTTTTTT,CSARISTGELFF
TRBV7-2,TRBJ2-3,15,-,many,TGTGCCAGCAGCGTGCCCCCAGGGGGCACAGATACGCAGTATTTT,CASSVPPGGTDTQYF
TRBV12-5,TRBJ1-2,17,TRBD1,many,TGTGCTAGTGGTTTATTCCTGGGACAGGGGTCGAAATCTGGCTACACCTTC,CASGLFLGQGSKSGYTF
TRBV28,TRBJ2-4,15,-,-,TGTGCCAGCAGTTTGGGTGATTCCCGAAACAACATTCAGTACTTC,CASSLGDSRNNIQYF
TRBV20-1,TRBJ2-7,16,-,-,TGCAGTGCTAGAGATCCATTGGGTGGCGGGAAATACGAGCAGTACTTC,CSARDPLGGGKYEQYF
TRBV27,TRBJ2-2,11,-,few,TGTGCCAGCACGGGCACCGGGGAGCTGTTTTTT,CASTGTGELFF
TRBV19,TRBJ2-2,14,-,-,TGTGCCAGTAGTAGTGCCTTCGGCACCAGGGAGCTGTTTTTT,CASSSAFGTRELFF
TRBV11-3,TRBJ2-7,15,-,-,TGTGCCAGCAGCCGAGCGGGTCTTTTCTCCTACGAGCAGTACTTC,CASSRAGLFSYEQYF
TRBV11-2,TRBJ2-3,15,TRBD1,many,TGTGCCAGCACTGCACAGGGGGCGAGGGCAGATACGCAGTATTTT,CASTAQGARADTQYF
TRBV28,TRBJ2-7,15,-,-,TGTGCCAGCAGTTTATACCCAGGGGGGGCCTACGAGCAGTACTTC,CASSLYPGGAYEQYF
TRBV19,TRBJ1-2,16,TRBD1,few,TGTGCCAGTACCTACCTCACGGGACAGGGGAACTGTGGCTACACCTTC,CASTYLTGQGNCGYTF
TRBV7-8,TRBJ2-2,12,TRBD1,-,TGTGCCGACAGGGATCTCACCGGGGAGCTGTTTTTT,CADRDLTGELFF
TRBV20-1,TRBJ2-3,15,TRBD2,many,TGCAGTGCCGCCCGAAGCGGGAGGGGGCCAGATACGCAGTATTTT,CSAARSGRGPDTQYF
TRBV7-2,TRBJ2-3,15,TRBD2,many,TGTGCCAGCGTGCCTCGAGCGGGAGTAGGAGATACGCAGTATTTT,CASVPRAGVGDTQYF
TRBV4-3,TRBJ2-7,16,-,-,TGCGCCAGCAGCCAAGTGTGGGGCTTAGCGGCCTACGAGCAGTACTTC,CASSQVWGLAAYEQYF